The source of this T cell receptor (beta chain) is a study of shared clonotypes between healthy human individuals. With 4 bases removed from V and 8 bases from J, the gap between germline ends came to 8 bases. Germline V gene lookup returns CDR1 MNHEY and CDR2 SVGAGI. CDR3 size: 12 residues. TCRdb's copy holds only in-frame clones and misses some; the assay was immunoSEQ multiplex PCR. The sample has 1.5 million to 2.5 million clones; about 95% are singletons. CD45RO negativity and positive selection for CCR7 defined naive CD8 cells, a population that excluded terminally differentiated effector memory CD45RA+ cells.

The chain has TRBV6-5 and TRBJ1-4; D remains unclear. The sequenced sample consisted of naive CD8+ T cells sorted from blood. The TCR originated in a man aged 18 to 30 in good health. CDR3 amino acids: CASSSSGEKLFF. The CDR3 coding sequence is TGTGCCAGCAGTTCGTCCGGGGAAAAACTGTTTTTT.